The T cell receptor beta chain under discussion was sequenced for a study of glioma-infiltrating T cells after dendritic cell vaccination. Study-level information: Three intradermal dendritic cell vaccine injections were given every two weeks.

TCRB CDR3 was amplified from 2 ug genomic DNA or less. The PCR used 60 V beta and 13 J beta primers. Clones were sequenced by immunoSEQ multiplex PCR, and TCRdb holds only the in-frame ones, with some missing. The repertoire holds 90,000 to 110,000 clones, with around 87% as singletons. Germline values: CDR1 MNHNS, CDR2 SASEGT. The CDR3 is 13 amino acids. V lost 7 bases, J lost 5 bases, and 7 bases stayed unmatched. Stated time point: after dendritic cell vaccination, including at tumor progression/relapse. Only patients with spare fresh-frozen tumor and over two years of follow-up were included. The chain employs TRBV6-1 and TRBJ2-5, with 7 positions matching TRBD1. The receptor comes from a human donor with glioblastoma. The material was blood, obtained after dendritic cell vaccination. The CDR3 DNA is TGTGCCAGCAAAAGGGGGCATATGGAGACCCAGTACTTC. Translation gives CASKRGHMETQYF.